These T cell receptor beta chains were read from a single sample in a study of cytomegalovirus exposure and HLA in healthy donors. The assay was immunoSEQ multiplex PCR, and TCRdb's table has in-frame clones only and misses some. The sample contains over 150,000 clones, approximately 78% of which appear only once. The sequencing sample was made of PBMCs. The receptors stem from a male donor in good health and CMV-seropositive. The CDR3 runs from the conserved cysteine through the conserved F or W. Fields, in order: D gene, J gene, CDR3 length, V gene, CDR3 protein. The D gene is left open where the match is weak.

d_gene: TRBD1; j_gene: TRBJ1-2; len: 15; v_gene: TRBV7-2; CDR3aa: CASSLVQGASDGYTF
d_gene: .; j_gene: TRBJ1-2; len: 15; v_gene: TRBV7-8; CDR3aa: CASSLESTANYGYTF
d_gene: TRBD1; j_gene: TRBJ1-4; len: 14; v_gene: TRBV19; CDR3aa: CASSIHRGAEKLFF
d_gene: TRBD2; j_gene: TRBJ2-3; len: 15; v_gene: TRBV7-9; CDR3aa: CASSSLAGGGDTQYF
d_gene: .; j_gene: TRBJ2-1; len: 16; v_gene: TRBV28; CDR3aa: CASSAWGTGAYNEQFF
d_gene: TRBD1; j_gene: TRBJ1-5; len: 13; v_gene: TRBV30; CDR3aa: CAWSRTGDQPQHF
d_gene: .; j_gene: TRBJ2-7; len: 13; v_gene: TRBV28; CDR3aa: CASSRDNSYEQYF
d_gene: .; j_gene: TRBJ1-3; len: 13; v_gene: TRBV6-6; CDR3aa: CASRESSGNTIYF
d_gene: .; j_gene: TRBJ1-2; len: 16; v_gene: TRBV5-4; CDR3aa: CASSPRRQRANYGYTF
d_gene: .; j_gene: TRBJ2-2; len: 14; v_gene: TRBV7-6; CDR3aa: CASSLSQGTGELFF
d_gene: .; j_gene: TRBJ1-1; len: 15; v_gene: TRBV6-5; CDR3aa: CASSGWTRGNTEAFF
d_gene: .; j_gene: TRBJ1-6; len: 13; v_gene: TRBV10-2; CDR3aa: CASEMTDNSPLHF
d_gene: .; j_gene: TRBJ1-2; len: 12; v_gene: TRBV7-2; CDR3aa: CASSSRTSGYTF
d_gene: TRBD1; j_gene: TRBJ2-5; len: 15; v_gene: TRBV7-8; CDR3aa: CASSARDRLTETQYF
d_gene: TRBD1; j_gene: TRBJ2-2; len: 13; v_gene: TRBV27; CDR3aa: CASSLQGSGELFF
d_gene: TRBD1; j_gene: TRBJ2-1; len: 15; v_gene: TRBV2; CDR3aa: CASSENQGAINEQFF
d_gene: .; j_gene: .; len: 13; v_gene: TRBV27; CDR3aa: CASSPQAPYEQYF
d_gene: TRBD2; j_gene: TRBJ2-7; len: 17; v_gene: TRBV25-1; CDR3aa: CASSEGGGGPSSYEQYF
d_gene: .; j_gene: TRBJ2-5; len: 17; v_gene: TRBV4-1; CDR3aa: CASSRIGTTGHQETQYF
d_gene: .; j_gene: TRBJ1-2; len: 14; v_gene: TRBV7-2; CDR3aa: CASSLDRRDYGYTF
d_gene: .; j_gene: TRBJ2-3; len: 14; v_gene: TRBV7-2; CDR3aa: CASSFDLAGYTQYF
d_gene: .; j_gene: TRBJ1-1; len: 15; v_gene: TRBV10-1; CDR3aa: CASSEPDSLNTEAFF
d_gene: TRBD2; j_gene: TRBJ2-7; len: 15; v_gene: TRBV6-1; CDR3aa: CASSRKTGTMSEQYF
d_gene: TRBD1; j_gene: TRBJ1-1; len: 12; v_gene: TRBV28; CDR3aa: CASSLGQARAFF
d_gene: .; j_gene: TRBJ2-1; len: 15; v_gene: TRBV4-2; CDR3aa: CASSPLSERDNEQFF
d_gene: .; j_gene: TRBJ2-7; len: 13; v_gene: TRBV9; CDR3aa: CASSVALGYEQYF
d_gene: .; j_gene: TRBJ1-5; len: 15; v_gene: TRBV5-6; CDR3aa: CASSHTGRGNQPQHF
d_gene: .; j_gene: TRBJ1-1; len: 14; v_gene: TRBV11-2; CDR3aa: CASSLDTRNTEAFF
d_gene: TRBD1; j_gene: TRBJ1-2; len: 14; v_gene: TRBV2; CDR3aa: CASRPQGASYGYTF
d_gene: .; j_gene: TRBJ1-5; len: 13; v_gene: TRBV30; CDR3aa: CAWSGNSNQPQHF
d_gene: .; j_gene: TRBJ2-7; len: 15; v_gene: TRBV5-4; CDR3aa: CASSLGTVSSYEQYF
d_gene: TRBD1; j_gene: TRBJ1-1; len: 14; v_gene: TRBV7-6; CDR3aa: CASSPGQGDTEAFF
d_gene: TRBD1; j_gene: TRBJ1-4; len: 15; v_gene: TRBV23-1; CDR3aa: CARNPEGTALEKLFF
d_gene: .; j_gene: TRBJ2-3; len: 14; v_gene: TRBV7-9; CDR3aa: CASEAGALQGTQYF
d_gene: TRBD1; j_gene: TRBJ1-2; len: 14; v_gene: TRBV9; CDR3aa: CASSSRDRGYGYTF
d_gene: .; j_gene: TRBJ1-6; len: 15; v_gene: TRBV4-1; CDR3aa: CASSQPQGHNSPLHF
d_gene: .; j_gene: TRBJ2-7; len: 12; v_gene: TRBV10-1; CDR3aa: CASGANRDEQYF
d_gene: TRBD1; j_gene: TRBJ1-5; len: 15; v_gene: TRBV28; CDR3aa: CASRTLDRVNQPQHF
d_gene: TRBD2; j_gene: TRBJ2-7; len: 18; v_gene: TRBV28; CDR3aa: CASSFPSGAGVGSYEQYF
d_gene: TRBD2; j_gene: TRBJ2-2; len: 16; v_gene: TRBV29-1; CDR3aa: CSVGLAGGPGTGELFF
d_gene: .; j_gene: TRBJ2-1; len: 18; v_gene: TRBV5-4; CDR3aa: CASSSLRGFGGSDNEQFF
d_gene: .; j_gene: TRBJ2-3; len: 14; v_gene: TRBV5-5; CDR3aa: CASSPGGGTDTQYF
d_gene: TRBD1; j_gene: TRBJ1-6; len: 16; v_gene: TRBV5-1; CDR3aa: CASSSQSGTGNSPLHF
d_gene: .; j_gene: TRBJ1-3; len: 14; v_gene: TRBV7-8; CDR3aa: CASSSGNSGNTIYF